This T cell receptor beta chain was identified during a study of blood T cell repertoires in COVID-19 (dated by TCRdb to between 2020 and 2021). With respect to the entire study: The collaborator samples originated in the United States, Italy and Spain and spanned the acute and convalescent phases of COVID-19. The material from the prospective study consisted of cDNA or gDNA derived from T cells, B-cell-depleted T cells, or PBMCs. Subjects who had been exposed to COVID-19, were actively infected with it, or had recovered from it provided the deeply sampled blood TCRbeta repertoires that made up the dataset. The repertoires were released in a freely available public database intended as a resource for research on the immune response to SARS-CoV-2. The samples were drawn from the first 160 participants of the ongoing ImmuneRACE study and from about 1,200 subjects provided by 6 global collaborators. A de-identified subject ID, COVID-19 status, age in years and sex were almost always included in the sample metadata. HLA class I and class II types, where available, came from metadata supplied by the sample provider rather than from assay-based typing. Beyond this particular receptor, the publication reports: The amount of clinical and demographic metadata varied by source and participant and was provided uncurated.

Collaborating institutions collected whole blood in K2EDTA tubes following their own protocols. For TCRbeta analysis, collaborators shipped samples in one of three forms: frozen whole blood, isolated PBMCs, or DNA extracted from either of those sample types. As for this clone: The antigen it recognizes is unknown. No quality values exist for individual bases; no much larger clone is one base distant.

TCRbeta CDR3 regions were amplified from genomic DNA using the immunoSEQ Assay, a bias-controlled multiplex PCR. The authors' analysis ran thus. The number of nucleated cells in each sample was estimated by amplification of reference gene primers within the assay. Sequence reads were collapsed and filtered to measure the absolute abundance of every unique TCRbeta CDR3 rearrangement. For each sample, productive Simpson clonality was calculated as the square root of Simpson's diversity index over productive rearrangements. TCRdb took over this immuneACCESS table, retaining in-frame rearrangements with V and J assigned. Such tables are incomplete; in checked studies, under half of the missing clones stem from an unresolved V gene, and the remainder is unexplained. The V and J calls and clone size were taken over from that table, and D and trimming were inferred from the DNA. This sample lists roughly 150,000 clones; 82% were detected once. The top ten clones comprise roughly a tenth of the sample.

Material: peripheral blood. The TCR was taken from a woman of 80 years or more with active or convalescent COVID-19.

The nucleotide sequence reads TGTGCCTGGAGTGAGAGGGGGCCTAGTTATGGCTACACCTTC. Its translation reads: CAWSERGPSYGYTF. The chain is made from TRBV30 and TRBJ1-2; 7 of the junction bases match TRBD1. Including the terminal cysteine and phenylalanine, the CDR3 comprises 14 residues. Only CDR3 DNA is held: 42 bases, read in frame from base 1. CDR1 is given as GTSNPN and CDR2 as SVGIG, both from the germline V gene (reference sequence). Ends trimmed: V by 1 base, J by 5 bases; bases unmatched to a gene: 7.